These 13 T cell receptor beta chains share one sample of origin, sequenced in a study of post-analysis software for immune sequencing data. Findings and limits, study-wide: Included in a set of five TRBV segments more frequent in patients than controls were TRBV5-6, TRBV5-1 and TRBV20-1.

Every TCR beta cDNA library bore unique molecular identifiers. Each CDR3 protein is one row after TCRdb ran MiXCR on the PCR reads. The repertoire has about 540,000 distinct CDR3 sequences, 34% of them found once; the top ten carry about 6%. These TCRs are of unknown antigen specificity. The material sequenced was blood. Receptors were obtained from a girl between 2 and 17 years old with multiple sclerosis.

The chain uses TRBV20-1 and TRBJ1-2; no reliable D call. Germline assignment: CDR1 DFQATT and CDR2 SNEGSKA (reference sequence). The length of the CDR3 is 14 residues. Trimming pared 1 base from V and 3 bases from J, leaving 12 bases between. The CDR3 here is CSARVHREDYGYTF. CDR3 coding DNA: TGCAGTGCTAGAGTCCACCGGGAGGACTATGGCTACACCTTC.

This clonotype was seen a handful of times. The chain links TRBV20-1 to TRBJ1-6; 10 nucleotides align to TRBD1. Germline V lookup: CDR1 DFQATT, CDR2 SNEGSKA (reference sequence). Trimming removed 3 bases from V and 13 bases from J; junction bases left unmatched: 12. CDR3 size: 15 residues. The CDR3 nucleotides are TGCAGTGCTAGGGCAAGACAGGGGGCGAGTCGGCCCCTCCACTTT. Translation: CSARARQGASRPLHF.

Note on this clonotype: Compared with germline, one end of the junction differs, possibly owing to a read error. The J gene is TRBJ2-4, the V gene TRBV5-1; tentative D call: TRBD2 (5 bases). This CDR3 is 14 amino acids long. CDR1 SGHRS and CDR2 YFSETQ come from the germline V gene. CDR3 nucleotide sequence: TGCACCAGCAGCTTGAGCCTAGCTTTTGGGGAGCAGTACTTC. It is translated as CTSSLSLAFGEQYF.

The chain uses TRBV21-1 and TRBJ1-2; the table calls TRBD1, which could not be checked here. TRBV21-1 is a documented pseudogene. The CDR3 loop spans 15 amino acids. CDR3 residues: CASTLFGQGRYGYTF. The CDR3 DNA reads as TGTGCCAGCACCCTATTCGGACAGGGGCGTTATGGCTACACCTTC.

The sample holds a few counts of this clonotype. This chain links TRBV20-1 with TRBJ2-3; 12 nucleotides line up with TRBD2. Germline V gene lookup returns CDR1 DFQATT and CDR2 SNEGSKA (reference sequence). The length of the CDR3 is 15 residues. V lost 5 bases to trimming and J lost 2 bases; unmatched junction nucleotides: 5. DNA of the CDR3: TGCAGTGCTGAGACTAGCGGGGGTTTCACAGATACGCAGTATTTT. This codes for CSAETSGGFTDTQYF.

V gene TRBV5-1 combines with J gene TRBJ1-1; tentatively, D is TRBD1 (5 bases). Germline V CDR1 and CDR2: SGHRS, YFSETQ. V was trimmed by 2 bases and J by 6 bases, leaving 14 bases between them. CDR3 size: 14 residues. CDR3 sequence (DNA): TGCGCCAGCAGCTTCGCAGGGATCCCGGCTGAAGCTTTCTTT. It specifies CASSFAGIPAEAFF. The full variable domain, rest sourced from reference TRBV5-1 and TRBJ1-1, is KAGVTQTPRYLIKTRGQQVTLSCSPISGHRSVSWYQQTPGQGLQFLFEYFSETQRNKGNFPGRFSGRQFSNSRSEMNVSTLELGDSALYLCASSFAGIPAEAFFGQGTRLTVV.

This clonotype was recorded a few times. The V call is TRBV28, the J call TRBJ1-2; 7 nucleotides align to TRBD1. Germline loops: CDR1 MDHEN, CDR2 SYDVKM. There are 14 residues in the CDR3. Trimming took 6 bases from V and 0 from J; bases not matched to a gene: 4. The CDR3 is CASRTGSANYGYTF. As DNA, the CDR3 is TGTGCCAGCAGGACAGGGTCCGCTAACTATGGCTACACCTTC.

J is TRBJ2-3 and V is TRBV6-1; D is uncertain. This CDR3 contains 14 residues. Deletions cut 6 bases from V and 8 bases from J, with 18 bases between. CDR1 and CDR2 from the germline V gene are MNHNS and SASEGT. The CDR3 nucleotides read TGTGCCAGCAGGGAGTCCAGCTACCGTGGTACGCAGTATTTT. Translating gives CASRESSYRGTQYF.

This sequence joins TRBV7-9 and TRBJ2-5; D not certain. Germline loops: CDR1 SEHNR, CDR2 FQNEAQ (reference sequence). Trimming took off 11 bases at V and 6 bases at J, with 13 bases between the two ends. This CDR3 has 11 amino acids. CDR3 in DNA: TGTGCCTGGAGTGTACGTCAGACCCAGTACTTC. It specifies CAWSVRQTQYF. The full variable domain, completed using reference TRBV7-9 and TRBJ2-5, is DTGVSQNPRHKITKRGQNVTFRCDPISEHNRLYWYRQTLGQGPEFLTYFQNEAQLEKSRLLSDRFSAERPKGSFSTLEIQRTEQGDSAMYLCAWSVRQTQYFGPGTRLLVL.

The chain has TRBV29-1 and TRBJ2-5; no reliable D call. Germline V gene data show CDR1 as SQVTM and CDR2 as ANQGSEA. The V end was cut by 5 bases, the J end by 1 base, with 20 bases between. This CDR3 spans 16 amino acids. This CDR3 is CSVRYGHEHIQETQYF. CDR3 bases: TGCAGCGTTAGGTACGGGCACGAACATATCCAAGAGACCCAGTACTTC.

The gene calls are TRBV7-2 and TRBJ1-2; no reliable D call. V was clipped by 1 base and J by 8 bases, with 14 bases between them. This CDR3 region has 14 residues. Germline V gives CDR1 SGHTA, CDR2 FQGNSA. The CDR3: CASSLGAHPGGYTF. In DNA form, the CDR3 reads TGTGCCAGCAGCTTAGGGGCACACCCCGGGGGCTACACCTTC. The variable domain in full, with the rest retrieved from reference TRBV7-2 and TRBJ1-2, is GAGVSQSPSNKVTEKGKDVELRCDPISGHTALYWYRQSLGQGLEFLIYFQGNSAPDKSGLPSDRFSAERTGGSVSTLTIQRTQQEDSAVYLCASSLGAHPGGYTFGSGTRLTVV.

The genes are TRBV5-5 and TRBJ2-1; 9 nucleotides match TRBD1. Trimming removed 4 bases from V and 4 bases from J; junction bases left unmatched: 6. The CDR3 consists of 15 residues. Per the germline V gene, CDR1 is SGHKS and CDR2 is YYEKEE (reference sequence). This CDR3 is CASSPRTGEYNEQFF. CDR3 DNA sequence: TGTGCCAGCAGCCCGCGGACAGGGGAATACAATGAGCAGTTCTTC.

CDR3 coding DNA: TGTGCCAGCTCACCAGGGGAAAACATTCAGTACTTC. Residues: CASSPGENIQYF. This chain joins TRBV18 and TRBJ2-4; D is undetermined. The germline CDR1 and CDR2 sequences are KGHSH and LQKENI. With 2 bases removed from V and 5 bases from J, the gap between germline ends came to 4 bases. The CDR3 has 12 amino acids. The whole variable domain, remainder taken from reference TRBV18 and TRBJ2-4, is NAGVMQNPRHLVRRRGQEARLRCSPMKGHSHVYWYRQLPEEGLKFMVYLQKENIIDESGMPKERFSAEFPKEGPSILRIQQVVRGDSAAYFCASSPGENIQYFGAGTRLSVL.